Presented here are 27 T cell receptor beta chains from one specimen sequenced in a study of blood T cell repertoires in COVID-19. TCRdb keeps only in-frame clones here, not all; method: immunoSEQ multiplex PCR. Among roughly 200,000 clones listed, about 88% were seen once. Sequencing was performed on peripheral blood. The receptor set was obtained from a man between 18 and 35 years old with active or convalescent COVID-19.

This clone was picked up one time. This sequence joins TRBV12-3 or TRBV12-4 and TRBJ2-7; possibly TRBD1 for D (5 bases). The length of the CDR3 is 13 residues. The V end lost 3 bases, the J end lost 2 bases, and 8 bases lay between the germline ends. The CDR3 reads CASSFGRAYEQYF. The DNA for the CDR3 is TGTGCCAGCAGTTTCGGCAGGGCCTACGAGCAGTACTTC.

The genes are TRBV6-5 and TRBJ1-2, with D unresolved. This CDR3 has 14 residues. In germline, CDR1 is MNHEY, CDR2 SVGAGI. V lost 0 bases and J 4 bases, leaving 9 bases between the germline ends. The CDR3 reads CASSYSWGGYGYTF. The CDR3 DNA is TGTGCCAGCAGTTACTCGTGGGGAGGCTATGGCTACACCTTC.

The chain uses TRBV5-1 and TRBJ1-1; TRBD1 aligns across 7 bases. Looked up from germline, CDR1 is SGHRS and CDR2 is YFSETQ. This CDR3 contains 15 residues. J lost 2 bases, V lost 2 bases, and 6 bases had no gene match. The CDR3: CASSLGGTENTEAFF. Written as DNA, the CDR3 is TGCGCCAGCAGCTTAGGCGGGACAGAAAACACTGAAGCTTTCTTT.

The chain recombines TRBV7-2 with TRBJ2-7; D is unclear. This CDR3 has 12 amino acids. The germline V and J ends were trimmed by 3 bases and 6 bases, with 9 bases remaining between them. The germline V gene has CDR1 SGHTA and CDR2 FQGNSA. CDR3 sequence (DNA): TGTGCCAGCAGCTTTTGGAGATCCGAGCAGTACTTC. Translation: CASSFWRSEQYF.

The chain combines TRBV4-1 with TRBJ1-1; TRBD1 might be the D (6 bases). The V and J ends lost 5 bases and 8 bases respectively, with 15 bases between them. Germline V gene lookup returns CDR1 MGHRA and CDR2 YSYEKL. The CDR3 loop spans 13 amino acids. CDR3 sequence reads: CASSTTRTAEAFF. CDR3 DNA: TGCGCCAGCAGCACCACAAGGACAGCAGAAGCTTTCTTT.

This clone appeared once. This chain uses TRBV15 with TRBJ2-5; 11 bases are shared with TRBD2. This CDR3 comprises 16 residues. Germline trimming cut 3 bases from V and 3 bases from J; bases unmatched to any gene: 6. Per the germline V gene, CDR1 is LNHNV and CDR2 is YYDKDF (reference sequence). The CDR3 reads CATSSGTSGAEETQYF. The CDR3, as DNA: TGTGCCACCAGCAGTGGGACTAGCGGCGCTGAAGAGACCCAGTACTTC. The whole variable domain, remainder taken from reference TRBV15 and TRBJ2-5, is DAMVIQNPRYQVTQFGKPVTLSCSQTLNHNVMYWYQQKSSQAPKLLFHYYDKDFNNEADTPDNFQSRRPNTSFCFLDIRSPGLGDTAMYLCATSSGTSGAEETQYFGPGTRLLVL.

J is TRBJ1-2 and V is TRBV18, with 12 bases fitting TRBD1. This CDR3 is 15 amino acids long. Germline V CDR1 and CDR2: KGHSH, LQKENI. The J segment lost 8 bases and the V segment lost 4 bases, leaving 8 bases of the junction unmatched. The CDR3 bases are TGTGCCAGCTCACTGTCGGGACAGGGGGCGAGCGGCTACACCTTC. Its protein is CASSLSGQGASGYTF.

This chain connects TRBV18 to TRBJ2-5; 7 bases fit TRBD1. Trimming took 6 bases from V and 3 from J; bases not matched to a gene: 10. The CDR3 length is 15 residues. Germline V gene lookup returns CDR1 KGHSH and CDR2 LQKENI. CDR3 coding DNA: TGTGCCAGCTCGCTTACCGGGACAGCCAAAGAGACCCAGTACTTC. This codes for CASSLTGTAKETQYF.

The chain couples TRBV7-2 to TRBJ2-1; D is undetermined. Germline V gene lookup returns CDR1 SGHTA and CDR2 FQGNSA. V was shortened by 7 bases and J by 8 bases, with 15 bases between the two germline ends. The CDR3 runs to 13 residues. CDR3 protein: CASNSEAVDEQFF. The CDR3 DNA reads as TGTGCCAGCAATTCAGAGGCCGTCGATGAGCAGTTCTTC.

The CDR3, as DNA: TGTGCCAGCAGTTACTCGATGGGACTAGCGGCGAACACCGGGGAGCTGTTTTTT. As protein: CASSYSMGLAANTGELFF. The J gene is TRBJ2-2, the V gene TRBV6-2 or TRBV6-3, with 11 bases identical to TRBD2. The CDR3 covers 18 residues. The germline CDR1 and CDR2 sequences are MNHEY and SVGEGT. Trimming removed 0 bases from V and 0 bases from J; junction bases left unmatched: 3.

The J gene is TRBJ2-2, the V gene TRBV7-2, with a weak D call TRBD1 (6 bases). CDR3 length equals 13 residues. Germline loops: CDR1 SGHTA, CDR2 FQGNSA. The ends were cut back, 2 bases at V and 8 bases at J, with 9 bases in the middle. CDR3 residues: CASSLMGAGELFF. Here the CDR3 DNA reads TGTGCCAGCAGCTTAATGGGGGCGGGGGAGCTGTTTTTT.

The CDR3, as DNA: TGTGCCAGCAGTTTAGGGGGGGGGCCCCAGCATTTT. It specifies CASSLGGGPQHF. The J gene is TRBJ1-5, the V gene TRBV27; possible D gene TRBD1, 5 bases. Germline CDR1 and CDR2: MNHEY and SMNVEV (reference sequence). CDR3 length equals 12 residues. Trimming took 2 bases from V and 9 from J, leaving 8 bases between them.

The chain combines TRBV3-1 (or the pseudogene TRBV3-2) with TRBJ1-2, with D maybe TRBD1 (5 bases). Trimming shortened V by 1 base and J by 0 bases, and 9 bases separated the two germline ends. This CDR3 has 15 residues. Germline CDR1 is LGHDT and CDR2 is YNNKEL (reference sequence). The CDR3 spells CASSQGGTANYGYTF. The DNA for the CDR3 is TGTGCCAGCAGCCAAGGAGGGACTGCTAACTATGGCTACACCTTC.

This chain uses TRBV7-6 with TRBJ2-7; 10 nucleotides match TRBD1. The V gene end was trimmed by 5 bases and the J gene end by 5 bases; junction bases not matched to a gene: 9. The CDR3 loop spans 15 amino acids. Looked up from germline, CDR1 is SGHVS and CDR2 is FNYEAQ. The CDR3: CASSILTGGFDEQYF. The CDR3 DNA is TGTGCCAGCAGCATACTGACAGGGGGCTTCGACGAGCAGTACTTC. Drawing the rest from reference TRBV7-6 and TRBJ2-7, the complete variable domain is GAGVSQSPRYKVTKRGQDVALRCDPISGHVSLYWYRQALGQGPEFLTYFNYEAQQDKSGLPNDRFSAERPEGSISTLTIQRTEQRDSAMYRCASSILTGGFDEQYFGPGTRLTVT.

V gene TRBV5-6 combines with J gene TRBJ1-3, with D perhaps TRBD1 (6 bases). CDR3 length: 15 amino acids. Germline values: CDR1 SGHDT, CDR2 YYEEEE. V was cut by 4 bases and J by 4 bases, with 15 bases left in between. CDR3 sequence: CASSTGWGRGNTIYF. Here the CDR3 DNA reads TGTGCCAGCAGCACAGGGTGGGGTCGGGGAAACACCATATATTTT.

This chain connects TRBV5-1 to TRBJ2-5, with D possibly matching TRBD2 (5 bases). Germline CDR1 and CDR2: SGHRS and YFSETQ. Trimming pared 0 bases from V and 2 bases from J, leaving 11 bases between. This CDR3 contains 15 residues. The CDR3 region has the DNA TGCGCCAGCAGCTTGGCCGCAACGGGACAAGAGACCCAGTACTTC. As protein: CASSLAATGQETQYF.

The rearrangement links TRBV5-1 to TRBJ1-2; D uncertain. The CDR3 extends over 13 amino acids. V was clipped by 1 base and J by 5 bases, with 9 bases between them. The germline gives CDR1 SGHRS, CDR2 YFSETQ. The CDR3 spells CASSLNGEYGYTF. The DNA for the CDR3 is TGCGCCAGCAGCTTGAACGGTGAATATGGCTACACCTTC. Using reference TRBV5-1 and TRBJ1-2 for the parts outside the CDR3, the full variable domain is KAGVTQTPRYLIKTRGQQVTLSCSPISGHRSVSWYQQTPGQGLQFLFEYFSETQRNKGNFPGRFSGRQFSNSRSEMNVSTLELGDSALYLCASSLNGEYGYTFGSGTRLTVV.

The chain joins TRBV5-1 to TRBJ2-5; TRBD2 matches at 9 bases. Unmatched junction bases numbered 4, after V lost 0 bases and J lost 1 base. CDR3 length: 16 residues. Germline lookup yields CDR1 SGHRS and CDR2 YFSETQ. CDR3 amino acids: CASSLGFSGGQETQYF. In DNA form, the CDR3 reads TGCGCCAGCAGCTTGGGGTTTAGCGGGGGCCAAGAGACCCAGTACTTC.

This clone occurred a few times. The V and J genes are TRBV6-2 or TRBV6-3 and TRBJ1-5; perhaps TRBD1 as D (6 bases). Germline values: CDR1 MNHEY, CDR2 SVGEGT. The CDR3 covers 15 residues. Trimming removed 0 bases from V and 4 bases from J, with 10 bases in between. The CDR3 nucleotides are TGTGCCAGCAGTTACTCATTACAGGGAAATCAGCCCCAGCATTTT. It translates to CASSYSLQGNQPQHF.

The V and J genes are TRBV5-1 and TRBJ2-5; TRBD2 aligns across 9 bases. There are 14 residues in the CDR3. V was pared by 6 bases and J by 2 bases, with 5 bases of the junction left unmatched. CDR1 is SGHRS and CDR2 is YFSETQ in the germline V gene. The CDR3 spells CASKAGGLQETQYF. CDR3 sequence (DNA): TGCGCCAGCAAAGCGGGGGGCCTACAAGAGACCCAGTACTTC.

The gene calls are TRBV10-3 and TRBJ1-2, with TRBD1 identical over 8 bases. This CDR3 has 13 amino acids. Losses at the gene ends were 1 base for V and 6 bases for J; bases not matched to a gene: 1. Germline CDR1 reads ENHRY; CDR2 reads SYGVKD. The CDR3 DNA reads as TGTGCCATCAGTGAGTTGACAGGGGATGGCTACACCTTC. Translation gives CAISELTGDGYTF.

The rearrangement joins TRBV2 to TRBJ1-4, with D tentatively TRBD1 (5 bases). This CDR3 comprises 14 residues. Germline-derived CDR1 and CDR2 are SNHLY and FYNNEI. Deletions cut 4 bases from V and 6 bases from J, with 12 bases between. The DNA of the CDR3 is TGTGCCAGCAGTGCAGGGTTAAATCATGAAAAACTGTTTTTT. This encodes CASSAGLNHEKLFF.

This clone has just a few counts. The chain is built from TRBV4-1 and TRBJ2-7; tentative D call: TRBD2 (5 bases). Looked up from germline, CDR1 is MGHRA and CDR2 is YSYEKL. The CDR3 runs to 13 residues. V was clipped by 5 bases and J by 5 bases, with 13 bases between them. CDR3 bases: TGCGCCAGCAGCTTTCCGGGGAGTGACGAGCAGTACTTC. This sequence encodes CASSFPGSDEQYF.

CDR3 in amino acids: CASTSGTGEEKLFF. The CDR3 coding sequence is TGTGCCAGCACATCCGGGACAGGGGAAGAAAAACTGTTTTTT. V and J are TRBV18 and TRBJ1-4; 10 bases fit TRBD1. The CDR3 runs 14 residues. Losses at the gene ends were 8 bases for V and 8 bases for J; bases not matched to a gene: 8. Germline V gene lookup returns CDR1 KGHSH and CDR2 LQKENI.

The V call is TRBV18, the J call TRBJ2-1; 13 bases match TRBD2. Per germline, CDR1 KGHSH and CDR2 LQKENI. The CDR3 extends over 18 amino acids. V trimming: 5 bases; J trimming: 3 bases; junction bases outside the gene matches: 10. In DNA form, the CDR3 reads TGTGCCAGCTCATCTACCGGGACTAGCGGGACCCTCTACAATGAGCAGTTCTTC. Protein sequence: CASSSTGTSGTLYNEQFF.

CDR3 DNA sequence: TGTGCCACCAGCAGAGGTGAGGCGAACACCGGGGAGCTGTTTTTT. Its protein is CATSRGEANTGELFF. V and J are TRBV15 and TRBJ2-2; D unclear. This CDR3 comprises 15 residues. Germline CDR1 LNHNV, CDR2 YYDKDF (reference sequence). V lost 1 base to trimming and J lost 0 bases, with 6 bases between them.

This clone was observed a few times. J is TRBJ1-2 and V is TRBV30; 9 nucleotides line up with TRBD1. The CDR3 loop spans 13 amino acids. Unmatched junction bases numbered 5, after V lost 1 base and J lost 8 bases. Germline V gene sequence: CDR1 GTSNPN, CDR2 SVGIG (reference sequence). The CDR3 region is CAWSADRGDGYTF. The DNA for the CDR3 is TGTGCCTGGAGTGCTGACAGGGGGGACGGCTACACCTTC.